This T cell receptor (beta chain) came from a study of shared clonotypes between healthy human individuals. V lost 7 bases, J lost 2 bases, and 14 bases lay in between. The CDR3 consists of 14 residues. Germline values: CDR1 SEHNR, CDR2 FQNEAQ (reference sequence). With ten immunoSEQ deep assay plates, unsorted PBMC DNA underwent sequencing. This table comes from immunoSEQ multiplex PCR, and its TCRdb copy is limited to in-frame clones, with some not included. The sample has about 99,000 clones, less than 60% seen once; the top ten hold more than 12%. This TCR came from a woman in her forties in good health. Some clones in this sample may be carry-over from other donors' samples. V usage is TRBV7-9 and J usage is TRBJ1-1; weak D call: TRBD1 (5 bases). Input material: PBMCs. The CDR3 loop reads CASTDRGNNTEAFF. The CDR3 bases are TGTGCCAGCACCGATCGGGGGAATAACACTGAAGCTTTCTTT.